The clone carrying this TCR beta chain has at least ten counts. Its target is not known. TCRdb called the 5' RACE reads again in MiXCR, with one record for every CDR3 protein. The sample contains tens of thousands of distinct CDR3 sequences, about a tenth of which appear only once. These data originate in a study of neurological immune-mediated disorders. Study-wide findings and caveats: The greatest degree of TCR clonal expansion was observed in HTLV-1-associated myelopathy, with the lowest in multiple sclerosis, below that of healthy controls.

Germline loops: CDR1 SNHLY, CDR2 FYNNEI. The CDR3 covers 13 residues. The ends were cut back, 4 bases at V and 2 bases at J, with 9 bases in the middle. For the unsorted libraries, 2 million PBMCs stored at -80 C served as input. The chain carries TRBV2 and TRBJ2-7, with D possibly TRBD2 on 5 matching bases. The sequenced material came from PBMCs. The TCR sequence derives from a man aged 35 to 55 in good health. The CDR3 coding sequence is TGTGCCAGCAGTGTGGAGGCTACCTACGAGCAGTACTTC. Its protein is CASSVEATYEQYF.